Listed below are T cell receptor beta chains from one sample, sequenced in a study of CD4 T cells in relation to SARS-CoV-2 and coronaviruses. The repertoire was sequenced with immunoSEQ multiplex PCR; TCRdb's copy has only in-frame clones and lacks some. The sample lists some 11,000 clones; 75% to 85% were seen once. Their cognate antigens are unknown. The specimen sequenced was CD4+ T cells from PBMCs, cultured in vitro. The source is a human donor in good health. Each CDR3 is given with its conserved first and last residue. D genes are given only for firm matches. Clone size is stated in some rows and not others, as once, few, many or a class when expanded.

CDR3aa: CASSPGIIGDTEAFF
CDR3nt: TGCGCCAGCAGCCCCGGGATAATCGGGGACACTGAAGCTTTCTTT
j_gene: TRBJ1-1
len: 15
abundance: NA
d_gene: NA
v_gene: TRBV5-1

CDR3aa: CASRAGSSGNTIYF
CDR3nt: TGTGCCAGCAGGGCAGGGAGCTCTGGAAACACCATATATTTT
j_gene: TRBJ1-3
len: 14
abundance: NA
d_gene: NA
v_gene: TRBV6-5

CDR3aa: CASSIGATVDTQYF
CDR3nt: TGTGCCAGTAGTATAGGGGCTACCGTGGATACGCAGTATTTT
j_gene: TRBJ2-3
len: 14
abundance: NA
d_gene: NA
v_gene: TRBV19

CDR3aa: CASGTTVPGGYTEAFF
CDR3nt: TGTGCCAGCGGCACGACAGTGCCTGGAGGGTACACTGAAGCTTTCTTT
j_gene: TRBJ1-1
len: 16
abundance: NA
d_gene: NA
v_gene: TRBV28

CDR3aa: CASSLVRGATDTQYF
CDR3nt: TGTGCCAGCAGCTTAGTTCGGGGGGCAACAGATACGCAGTATTTT
j_gene: TRBJ2-3
len: 15
abundance: NA
d_gene: NA
v_gene: TRBV11-2

CDR3aa: CASSTQYGWVDTEAFF
CDR3nt: TGTGCCAGTAGTACCCAATATGGTTGGGTGGACACTGAAGCTTTCTTT
j_gene: TRBJ1-1
len: 16
abundance: NA
d_gene: NA
v_gene: TRBV19

CDR3aa: CASSLPGQTYGYTF
CDR3nt: TGTGCCAGCAGTCTCCCCGGACAGACCTATGGCTACACCTTC
j_gene: TRBJ1-2
len: 14
abundance: NA
d_gene: NA
v_gene: TRBV6-6

CDR3aa: CASKGTTNLQYF
CDR3nt: TGTGCCAGCAAGGGAACGACTAACCTGCAGTACTTC
j_gene: TRBJ2-7
len: 12
abundance: NA
d_gene: NA
v_gene: TRBV6-6

CDR3aa: CASSEQFYGYTF
CDR3nt: TGTGCCAGCAGCGAACAGTTCTATGGCTACACCTTC
j_gene: TRBJ1-2
len: 12
abundance: NA
d_gene: NA
v_gene: TRBV9

CDR3aa: CASSLGRAIYEQYF
CDR3nt: TGTGCCAGCAGTTTAGGCAGGGCGATCTACGAGCAGTACTTC
j_gene: TRBJ2-7
len: 14
abundance: NA
d_gene: NA
v_gene: TRBV28

CDR3aa: CASSSPRFPDTQYF
CDR3nt: TGTGCCAGCAGCTCCCCTAGATTCCCAGATACGCAGTATTTT
j_gene: TRBJ2-3
len: 14
abundance: NA
d_gene: NA
v_gene: TRBV11-3

CDR3aa: CASSLGGGSNQPQHF
CDR3nt: TGCGCCAGCAGCTTGGGAGGGGGTAGCAATCAGCCCCAGCATTTT
j_gene: TRBJ1-5
len: 15
abundance: NA
d_gene: NA
v_gene: TRBV5-1

CDR3aa: CASSLASYNEQFF
CDR3nt: TGTGCCAGCAGCTTAGCTAGCTACAATGAGCAGTTCTTC
j_gene: TRBJ2-1
len: 13
abundance: NA
d_gene: NA
v_gene: TRBV11-2

CDR3aa: CASSFGTEAFF
CDR3nt: TGTGCCAGCAGTTTTGGGACTGAAGCTTTCTTT
j_gene: TRBJ1-1
len: 11
abundance: NA
d_gene: NA
v_gene: TRBV12-3/TRBV12-4

CDR3aa: CASSLVQHSTDTQYF
CDR3nt: TGTGCCAGCAGCTTGGTTCAGCACTCCACAGATACGCAGTATTTT
j_gene: TRBJ2-3
len: 15
abundance: NA
d_gene: NA
v_gene: TRBV5-4

CDR3aa: CASSLRGRGGVDTQYF
CDR3nt: TGTGCCAGCAGCCTCCGGGGGCGGGGGGGCGTAGATACGCAGTATTTT
j_gene: TRBJ2-3
len: 16
abundance: NA
d_gene: TRBD2
v_gene: TRBV7-2

CDR3aa: CASRVSGANTGELFF
CDR3nt: TGTGCCAGCAGAGTGAGCGGGGCGAACACCGGGGAGCTGTTTTTT
j_gene: TRBJ2-2
len: 15
abundance: NA
d_gene: TRBD2
v_gene: TRBV3-1/TRBV3-2

CDR3aa: CASSEGGGRLATNEKLFF
CDR3nt: TGTGCCAGCAGTGAAGGCGGGGGGCGGCTTGCAACTAATGAAAAACTGTTTTTT
j_gene: TRBJ1-4
len: 18
abundance: NA
d_gene: NA
v_gene: TRBV25-1

CDR3aa: CASSWTSGGARSSYEQYF
CDR3nt: TGTGCCAGCAGTTGGACTAGCGGGGGGGCCCGAAGCTCCTACGAGCAGTACTTC
j_gene: TRBJ2-7
len: 18
abundance: NA
d_gene: TRBD2
v_gene: TRBV6-2/TRBV6-3

CDR3aa: CASGTLPYTQYF
CDR3nt: TGTGCTAGTGGTACCCTACCGTATACGCAGTATTTT
j_gene: TRBJ2-3
len: 12
abundance: NA
d_gene: NA
v_gene: TRBV12-5

CDR3aa: CASRPGQRNQETQYF
CDR3nt: TGCGCCAGCAGACCGGGACAGCGTAACCAAGAGACCCAGTACTTC
j_gene: TRBJ2-5
len: 15
abundance: once
d_gene: TRBD1
v_gene: TRBV10-2

CDR3aa: CASSPLTGARGYTF
CDR3nt: TGTGCCAGCAGCCCGCTAACAGGGGCTCGTGGCTACACCTTC
j_gene: TRBJ1-2
len: 14
abundance: NA
d_gene: TRBD1
v_gene: TRBV7-2

CDR3aa: CASSSRLISSYNEQFF
CDR3nt: TGTGCCAGCAGCTCCCGACTAATTAGCTCCTACAATGAGCAGTTCTTC
j_gene: TRBJ2-1
len: 16
abundance: once
d_gene: NA
v_gene: TRBV11-2

CDR3aa: CASTKDRNNYGYTF
CDR3nt: TGTGCCAGTACCAAGGACAGGAATAACTATGGCTACACCTTC
j_gene: TRBJ1-2
len: 14
abundance: NA
d_gene: TRBD1
v_gene: TRBV19

CDR3aa: CASSQSLAGVTNEQFF
CDR3nt: TGTGCCAGCAGTCAATCCCTAGCGGGAGTAACCAATGAGCAGTTCTTC
j_gene: TRBJ2-1
len: 16
abundance: once
d_gene: TRBD2
v_gene: TRBV6-6

CDR3aa: CASSPARLNTEAFF
CDR3nt: TGTGCCAGCTCACCGGCGCGCTTGAACACTGAAGCTTTCTTT
j_gene: TRBJ1-1
len: 14
abundance: NA
d_gene: NA
v_gene: TRBV18

CDR3aa: CASSPTGGNPYEQYF
CDR3nt: TGTGCCAGTAGCCCCACGGGGGGGAACCCCTACGAGCAGTACTTC
j_gene: TRBJ2-7
len: 15
abundance: NA
d_gene: TRBD2
v_gene: TRBV19

CDR3aa: CASSLRTGWEYEQYF
CDR3nt: TGTGCCAGCAGTTTAAGGACAGGGTGGGAATACGAGCAGTACTTC
j_gene: TRBJ2-7
len: 15
abundance: few
d_gene: TRBD1
v_gene: TRBV27

CDR3aa: CASSLEGAGGISGANVLTF
CDR3nt: TGCGCCAGCAGCTTGGAGGGGGCGGGAGGGATCTCTGGGGCCAACGTCCTGACTTTC
j_gene: TRBJ2-6
len: 19
abundance: NA
d_gene: TRBD2
v_gene: TRBV5-1

CDR3aa: CASSLSVSGANVLTF
CDR3nt: TGCGCCAGCAGCTTGTCCGTCTCTGGGGCCAACGTCCTGACTTTC
j_gene: TRBJ2-6
len: 15
abundance: NA
d_gene: NA
v_gene: TRBV5-1

CDR3aa: CASNSRGDTQYF
CDR3nt: TGTGCCAGCAATTCCCGGGGGGATACGCAGTATTTT
j_gene: TRBJ2-3
len: 12
abundance: once
d_gene: NA
v_gene: TRBV9

CDR3aa: CSASGQGAFNEKLFF
CDR3nt: TGCAGCGCCTCAGGACAGGGGGCATTTAATGAAAAACTGTTTTTT
j_gene: TRBJ1-4
len: 15
abundance: NA
d_gene: TRBD1
v_gene: TRBV29-1

CDR3aa: CASSPIEPGEVSGANVLTF
CDR3nt: TGTGCCAGCAGCCCGATCGAACCGGGAGAGGTCTCTGGGGCCAACGTCCTGACTTTC
j_gene: TRBJ2-6
len: 19
abundance: NA
d_gene: NA
v_gene: TRBV4-2

CDR3aa: CASSPDGPYHEQYF
CDR3nt: TGTGCCAGCAGCCCTGACGGTCCCTACCACGAGCAGTACTTC
j_gene: TRBJ2-7
len: 14
abundance: NA
d_gene: NA
v_gene: TRBV7-9

CDR3aa: CATSSGQGAGANVLTF
CDR3nt: TGTGCCACCAGCAGCGGACAGGGGGCTGGGGCCAACGTCCTGACTTTC
j_gene: TRBJ2-6
len: 16
abundance: NA
d_gene: TRBD1
v_gene: TRBV15

CDR3aa: CASSLTGTGKEKLFF
CDR3nt: TGCGCCAGCAGCTTGACCGGGACAGGGAAAGAAAAACTGTTTTTT
j_gene: TRBJ1-4
len: 15
abundance: NA
d_gene: TRBD1
v_gene: TRBV5-1

CDR3aa: CASGPQGGSTEAFF
CDR3nt: TGTGCCAGCGGTCCTCAGGGTGGGAGCACTGAAGCTTTCTTT
j_gene: TRBJ1-1
len: 14
abundance: NA
d_gene: NA
v_gene: TRBV14

CDR3aa: CASSLAASSYNEQFF
CDR3nt: TGCGCCAGCAGCTTGGCGGCGAGCTCCTACAATGAGCAGTTCTTC
j_gene: TRBJ2-1
len: 15
abundance: NA
d_gene: NA
v_gene: TRBV5-1

CDR3aa: CASSQGRDINTGELFF
CDR3nt: TGCGCCAGCAGCCAAGGCCGGGACATTAACACCGGGGAGCTGTTTTTT
j_gene: TRBJ2-2
len: 16
abundance: NA
d_gene: NA
v_gene: TRBV4-1

CDR3aa: CASSPRTDNSPLHF
CDR3nt: TGTGCCAGTAGTCCACGGACAGATAATTCACCCCTCCACTTT
j_gene: TRBJ1-6
len: 14
abundance: NA
d_gene: NA
v_gene: TRBV19

CDR3aa: CASSATRPDNEQFF
CDR3nt: TGTGCCAGCAGCGCGACTAGGCCGGACAATGAGCAGTTCTTC
j_gene: TRBJ2-1
len: 14
abundance: NA
d_gene: NA
v_gene: TRBV9

CDR3aa: CATRDRESRGYTF
CDR3nt: TGTGCCACCAGGGACAGGGAATCTCGTGGCTACACCTTC
j_gene: TRBJ1-2
len: 13
abundance: once
d_gene: TRBD1
v_gene: TRBV19

CDR3aa: CASRYMQGLNEKLFF
CDR3nt: TGTGCCAGCAGGTACATGCAGGGGTTGAATGAAAAACTGTTTTTT
j_gene: TRBJ1-4
len: 15
abundance: NA
d_gene: NA
v_gene: TRBV2

CDR3aa: CASSVSGGDSYEQYF
CDR3nt: TGTGCCAGCAGCGTGAGCGGGGGGGACTCCTACGAGCAGTACTTC
j_gene: TRBJ2-7
len: 15
abundance: NA
d_gene: TRBD2
v_gene: TRBV9

CDR3aa: CASTTQGDIDQPQHF
CDR3nt: TGTGCCAGTACAACACAGGGGGATATTGATCAGCCCCAGCATTTT
j_gene: TRBJ1-5
len: 15
abundance: NA
d_gene: TRBD1
v_gene: TRBV19

CDR3aa: CSVGTSGGGDTQYF
CDR3nt: TGCAGCGTAGGGACTAGCGGGGGCGGAGATACGCAGTATTTT
j_gene: TRBJ2-3
len: 14
abundance: NA
d_gene: TRBD2
v_gene: TRBV29-1

CDR3aa: CASSLTRIGTDGYTF
CDR3nt: TGTGCCAGCAGCCTAACGAGAATCGGGACGGATGGCTACACCTTC
j_gene: TRBJ1-2
len: 15
abundance: NA
d_gene: NA
v_gene: TRBV28

CDR3aa: CSVRDRNTGELFF
CDR3nt: TGCAGCGTCCGGGACCGGAACACCGGGGAGCTGTTTTTT
j_gene: TRBJ2-2
len: 13
abundance: NA
d_gene: NA
v_gene: TRBV29-1

CDR3aa: CASSEQASDSPLHF
CDR3nt: TGTGCCAGCAGCGAACAGGCGTCTGATTCACCCCTCCACTTT
j_gene: TRBJ1-6
len: 14
abundance: NA
d_gene: NA
v_gene: TRBV6-4

CDR3aa: CATPAWEFNQPQHF
CDR3nt: TGTGCCACCCCAGCTTGGGAGTTCAATCAGCCCCAGCATTTT
j_gene: TRBJ1-5
len: 14
abundance: NA
d_gene: NA
v_gene: TRBV19

CDR3aa: CASSIRGGEQYF
CDR3nt: TGTGCCAGTAGTATCAGGGGGGGAGAGCAGTACTTC
j_gene: TRBJ2-7
len: 12
abundance: NA
d_gene: NA
v_gene: TRBV19

CDR3aa: CASSQDLSAGGEFF
CDR3nt: TGCGCCAGCAGCCAAGATCTGTCGGCGGGGGGAGAGTTCTTC
j_gene: TRBJ2-1
len: 14
abundance: NA
d_gene: TRBD2
v_gene: TRBV4-3

CDR3aa: CASSSLVSGEQFF
CDR3nt: TGTGCCAGCAGCTCCTTGGTGTCGGGTGAGCAGTTCTTC
j_gene: TRBJ2-1
len: 13
abundance: NA
d_gene: NA
v_gene: TRBV3-1/TRBV3-2

CDR3aa: CAWSTPTSGRATGEQFF
CDR3nt: TGTGCCTGGAGTACCCCAACTAGCGGGAGGGCCACTGGTGAGCAGTTCTTC
j_gene: TRBJ2-1
len: 17
abundance: NA
d_gene: TRBD2
v_gene: TRBV30

CDR3aa: CASSELAGITEAFF
CDR3nt: TGTGCCAGCAGTGAACTGGCAGGGATAACTGAAGCTTTCTTT
j_gene: TRBJ1-1
len: 14
abundance: NA
d_gene: NA
v_gene: TRBV6-1

CDR3aa: CASMNRDRGRQPQHF
CDR3nt: TGTGCCAGCATGAACCGGGACAGGGGGCGTCAGCCCCAGCATTTT
j_gene: TRBJ1-5
len: 15
abundance: NA
d_gene: TRBD1
v_gene: TRBV25-1